This T cell receptor beta chain emerged from a study of blood T cell repertoires in COVID-19. Germline loops: CDR1 KGHSH, CDR2 LQKENI. The CDR3 sequence is 14 residues long. V was cut by 3 bases and J by 1 base, with 10 bases left in between. Membership in each cohort depended on participant-reported clinical history. For recovered donors of Cohort 3, there were two negative PCRs, clearance, or symptom resolution. Original handling: The assay estimated nucleated cells by amplifying reference gene primers. Libraries were prepared by immunoSEQ multiplex PCR; TCRdb keeps only in-frame clonotypes and omits some of them. V and J calls and clone size are copied from that table; D and trimming were computed from the DNA. Seen here are about 160,000 clones, 80% observed once, and the top ten hold nearly 3.5%.

The sequencing input was PBMCs or T cells enriched from blood (not recorded which). The source of this sequence is an older woman who had recovered from COVID-19. The chain has TRBV18 and TRBJ2-7; D call uncertain. The CDR3 here is CASSPLAESYEQYF. Here the CDR3 DNA reads TGTGCCAGCTCACCCTTGGCGGAGTCCTACGAGCAGTACTTC.